This T cell receptor beta chain originates from a study of T cell repertoires in cytomegalovirus infection. This clonotype was recorded once. Its antigen is not known. Regarding the study as a whole: HLA-C-restricted CMV-specific TCR beta clonotypes prevailed in the ex vivo response.

Each CDR3 protein gets one entry after TCRdb re-called the reads with MiXCR. The sample has 300,000 to 400,000 distinct CDR3 sequences, roughly 18% seen once. The specimen was PBMCs. The clonotype was recovered from a human donor in good health (CMV status not recorded). Some clones in this sample may be carry-over from other donors' samples.

DNA for the CDR3: TGTGCCAGCAGCTTAGGGAGGGGAACTAATGAAAAACTGTTTTTT. The encoded protein is CASSLGRGTNEKLFF. The V gene is TRBV7-9, the J gene TRBJ1-4; maybe TRBD1 (5 bases). Germline V gene sequence: CDR1 SEHNR, CDR2 FQNEAQ (reference sequence). CDR3 size: 15 residues. Trimming left V 1 base short and J 1 base short, with 7 bases between.